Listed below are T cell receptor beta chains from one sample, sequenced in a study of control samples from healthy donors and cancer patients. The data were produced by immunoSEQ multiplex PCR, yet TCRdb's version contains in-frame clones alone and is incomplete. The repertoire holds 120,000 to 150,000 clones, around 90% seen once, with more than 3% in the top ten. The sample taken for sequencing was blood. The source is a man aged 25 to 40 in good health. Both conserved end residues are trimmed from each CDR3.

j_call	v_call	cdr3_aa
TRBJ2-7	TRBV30	AWRGGTGGSYEQY
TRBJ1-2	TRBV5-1	ASSLATGNNYGYT
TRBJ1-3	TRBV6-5	AVRGRASGNTIY
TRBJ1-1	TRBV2	ASSVGRGLTEAF
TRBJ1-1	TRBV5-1	ASSFREDTEAF
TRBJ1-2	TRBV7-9	ASSSSPGTVVYGYT
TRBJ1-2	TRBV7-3	ASSPTGDVNYGYT
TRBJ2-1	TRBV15	ATSRSKGYGTINEQF
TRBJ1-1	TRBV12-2	ASRLVAGRGAF
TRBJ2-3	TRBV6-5	ASSYGGAGGPDTQY
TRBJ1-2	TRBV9	ASSARGGASYGYT
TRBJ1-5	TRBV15	ATSRERGGTGNNQPQH
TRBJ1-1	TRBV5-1	ASSETGITEAF
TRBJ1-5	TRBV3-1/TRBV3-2	ASSPTGRNQPQH
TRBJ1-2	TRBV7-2	ASSLIGHYGYT
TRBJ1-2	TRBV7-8	ASSLEMAGNYGYT
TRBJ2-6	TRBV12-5	ASGFQGAGANVLT
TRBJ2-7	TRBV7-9	ASSLRAGYEQY
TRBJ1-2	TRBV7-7	ASSALTAIFYYT
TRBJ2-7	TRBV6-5	ASSSGQQIYEQY
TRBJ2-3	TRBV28	ASSPGTSGGLSTDTQY
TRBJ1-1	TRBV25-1	ASNEGGGTEAF
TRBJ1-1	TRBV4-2	ASSPGGTANTEAF
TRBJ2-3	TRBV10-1	ASRESKGLAADTQY
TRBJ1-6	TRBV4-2	ASSHASEGSPLH
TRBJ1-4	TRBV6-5	ASSYSLGMSPKLF
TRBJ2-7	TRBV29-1	SVEDQDAYEQY
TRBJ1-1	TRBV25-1	ASRAQGAFNMNTEAF
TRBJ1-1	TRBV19	ASSIRGGNTEAF
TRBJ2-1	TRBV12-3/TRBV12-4	ASSLANEQF
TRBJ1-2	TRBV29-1	SVESLGGQAAHGYT
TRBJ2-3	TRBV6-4	ATRDRVFADTQY
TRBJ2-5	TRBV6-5	ASSYSEGISETQY
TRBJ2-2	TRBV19	ASSLDLVAGELF
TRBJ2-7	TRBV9	ASSVGAMPYEQY
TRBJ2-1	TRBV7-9	AGEDNRILDDEQF
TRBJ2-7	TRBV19	ASSASGGAYEQY
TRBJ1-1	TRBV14	ASGWNTEAF
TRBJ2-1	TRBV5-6	ASSLVAGTSGAKQF
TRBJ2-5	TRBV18	ASSPPGSGEETQY
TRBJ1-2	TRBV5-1	ASTPGLLQGDNYGYT
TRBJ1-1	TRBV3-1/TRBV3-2	ASSRAGGTEAF
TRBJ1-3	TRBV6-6	ASRGDFTGNTIY
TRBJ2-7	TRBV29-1	SVEEGGPSYEQY
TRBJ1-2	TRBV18	ASSPRQGTLINYGYT
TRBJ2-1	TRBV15	ATSRDQIAGGRF
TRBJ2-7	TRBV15	ATSRDKLAGGLEQY
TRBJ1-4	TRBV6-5	ASSGNEKLF
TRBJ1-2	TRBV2	ASSTGGWGGYT
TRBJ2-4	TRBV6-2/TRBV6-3	ASSPLGGGRSLAKNIQY
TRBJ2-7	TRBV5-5	ASKRDRGHEQY
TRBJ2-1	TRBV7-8	ASSLGLGRSSYNEQF
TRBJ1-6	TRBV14	ASSLSADYNSPLH